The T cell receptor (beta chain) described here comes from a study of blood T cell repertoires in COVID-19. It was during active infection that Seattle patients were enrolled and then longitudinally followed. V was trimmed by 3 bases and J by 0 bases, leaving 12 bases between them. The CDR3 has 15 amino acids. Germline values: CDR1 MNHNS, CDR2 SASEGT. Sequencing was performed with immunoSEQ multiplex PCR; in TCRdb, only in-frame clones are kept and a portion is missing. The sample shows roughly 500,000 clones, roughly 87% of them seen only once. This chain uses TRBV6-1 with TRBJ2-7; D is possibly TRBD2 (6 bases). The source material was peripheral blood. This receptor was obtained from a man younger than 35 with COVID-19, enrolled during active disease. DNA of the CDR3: TGTGCCAGCAGTGAGGGACTCGCTCACTCCTACGAGCAGTACTTC. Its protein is CASSEGLAHSYEQYF.